This T cell receptor (beta chain) was identified in a study of T cell changes during pregnancy in multiple sclerosis. This clone appeared once. This CDR3 contains 16 residues. J was trimmed by 5 bases and V by 4 bases; bases with no gene match: 12. Germline CDR1 is SGHDT and CDR2 is YYEEEE. Produced via immunoSEQ multiplex PCR; TCRdb's table is partial and in-frame only. The profile shows over 65,000 clones, more than 85% of them singletons. The sample here was peripheral blood, taken in the first trimester of pregnancy. This sequence originates from a female donor with multiple sclerosis, enrolled in a pregnancy study. V is TRBV5-6 and J is TRBJ2-7, with 10 bases identical to TRBD2. In DNA form, the CDR3 reads TGTGCCAGCAGCCCCATGAGGGTAGCGGGAGGACACGAGCAGTACTTC. Translated: CASSPMRVAGGHEQYF.